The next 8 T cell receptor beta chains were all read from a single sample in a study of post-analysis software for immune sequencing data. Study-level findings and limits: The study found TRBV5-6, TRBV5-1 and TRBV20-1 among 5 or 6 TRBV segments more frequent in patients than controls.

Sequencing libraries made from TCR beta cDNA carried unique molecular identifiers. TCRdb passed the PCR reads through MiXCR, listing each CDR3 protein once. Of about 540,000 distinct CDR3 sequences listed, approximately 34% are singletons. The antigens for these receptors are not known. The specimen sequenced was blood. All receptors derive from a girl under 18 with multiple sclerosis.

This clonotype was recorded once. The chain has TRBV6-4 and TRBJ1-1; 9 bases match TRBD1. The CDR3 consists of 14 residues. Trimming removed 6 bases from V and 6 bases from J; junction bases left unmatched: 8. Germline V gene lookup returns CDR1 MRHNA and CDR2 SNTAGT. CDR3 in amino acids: CASSHTGQGPEAFF. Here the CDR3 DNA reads TGTGCCAGCAGCCACACGGGACAGGGACCTGAAGCTTTCTTT.

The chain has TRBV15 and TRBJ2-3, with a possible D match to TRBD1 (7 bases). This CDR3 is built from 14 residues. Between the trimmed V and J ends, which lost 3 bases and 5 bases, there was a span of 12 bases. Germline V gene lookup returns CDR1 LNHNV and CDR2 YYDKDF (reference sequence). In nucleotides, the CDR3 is TGTGCCACCAGCAGTGGAGGGGGCGTAGATACGCAGTATTTT. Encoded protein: CATSSGGGVDTQYF.

The CDR3 DNA is TGTGCCAGCAGCCAAGGACAGGGGCGTACCCATGGCTACACCTTC. This gives the protein CASSQGQGRTHGYTF. The V call is TRBV3-1, the J call TRBJ1-2; 8 bases line up with TRBD1. The CDR3 is 15 residues long. The ends lost 1 base at V and 6 bases at J; junction bases unmatched: 7. Germline assignment: CDR1 LGHDT and CDR2 YNNKEL (reference sequence).

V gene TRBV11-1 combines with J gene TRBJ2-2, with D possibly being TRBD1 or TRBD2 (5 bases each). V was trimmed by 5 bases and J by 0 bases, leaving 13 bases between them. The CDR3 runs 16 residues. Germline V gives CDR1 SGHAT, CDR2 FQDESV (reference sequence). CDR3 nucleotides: TGTGCCAGCAGCCGTCGCAGGGACGCGAACACCGGGGAGCTGTTTTTT. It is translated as CASSRRRDANTGELFF.

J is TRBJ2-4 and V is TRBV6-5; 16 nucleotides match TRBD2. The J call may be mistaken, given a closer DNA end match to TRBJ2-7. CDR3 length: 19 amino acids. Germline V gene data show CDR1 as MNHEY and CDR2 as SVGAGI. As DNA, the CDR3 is TGTGCCAGCAGTTACTTAGGGACTAGCGGGGGGGCAATTTCCTACGAGCAGTACTTC. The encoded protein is CASSYLGTSGGAISYEQYF.

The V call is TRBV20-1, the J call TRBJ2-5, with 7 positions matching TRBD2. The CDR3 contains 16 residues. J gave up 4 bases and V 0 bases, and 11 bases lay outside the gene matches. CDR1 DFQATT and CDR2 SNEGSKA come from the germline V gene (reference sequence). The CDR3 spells CSARDLWLAGVETQYF. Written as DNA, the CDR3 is TGCAGTGCTAGAGATCTCTGGCTGGCGGGGGTAGAGACCCAGTACTTC.

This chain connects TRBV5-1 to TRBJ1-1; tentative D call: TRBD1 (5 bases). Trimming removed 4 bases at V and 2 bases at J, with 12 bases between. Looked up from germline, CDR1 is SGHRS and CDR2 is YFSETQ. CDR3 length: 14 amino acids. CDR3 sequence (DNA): TGCGCCAGCAGCATGACGGGGGTAAACACTGAAGCTTTCTTT. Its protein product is CASSMTGVNTEAFF.

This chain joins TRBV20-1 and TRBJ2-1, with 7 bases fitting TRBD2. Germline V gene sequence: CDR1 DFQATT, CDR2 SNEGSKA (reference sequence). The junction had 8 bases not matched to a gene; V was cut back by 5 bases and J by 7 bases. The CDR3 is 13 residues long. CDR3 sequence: CSAQTGLNNEQFF. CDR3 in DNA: TGCAGTGCTCAAACGGGACTAAATAATGAGCAGTTCTTC.